This TCR beta chain was identified in a study of T cell changes during pregnancy in multiple sclerosis. This CDR3 is 16 amino acids long. The junction had 10 bases not matched to a gene; V was cut back by 6 bases and J by 3 bases. Looked up from germline, CDR1 is MDHEN and CDR2 is SYDVKM. Measured with immunoSEQ multiplex PCR; TCRdb has only the in-frame clones, and not every one. The table has approximately 30,000 clones, around 90% seen once. The receptor was derived from a female donor with multiple sclerosis, enrolled in a pregnancy study. The J gene is TRBJ2-3, the V gene TRBV28; 9 bases agree with TRBD2. Here the sequenced sample was CD8+ T cells from peripheral blood mononuclear cells, taken before pregnancy. The CDR3, as DNA: TGTGCCAGCAGCCAGCTAGCGGGATTTGTGACAGATACGCAGTATTTT. The encoded protein is CASSQLAGFVTDTQYF.